What follows are 24 T cell receptor beta chains derived from one specimen sequenced in a study of PD-1 blockade in mismatch repair-deficient tumors. Data came from immunoSEQ multiplex PCR; TCRdb stores just in-frame clones and leaves some out. Among about 120,000 clones listed, almost 90% were seen once. The sample here was peripheral blood, taken approximately 70 weeks after starting pembrolizumab. These receptors all stem from an adult with mismatch repair-deficient cancer.

This clone was recorded only once. The chain combines TRBV7-9 with TRBJ2-1, with 9 bases matching TRBD2. The V gene end was trimmed by 6 bases and the J gene end by 6 bases; junction bases not matched to a gene: 9. CDR1 is SEHNR, CDR2 FQNEAQ, per germline (reference sequence). The CDR3 loop spans 15 amino acids. The CDR3 DNA is TGTGCCAGCAGTCTGACTAGCGGCCACCTCAATGAGCAGTTCTTC. Amino acid sequence: CASSLTSGHLNEQFF.

The chain's CDR3 is CASSSDRAEEQYF. The CDR3 DNA is TGTGCCAGCAGCTCCGACAGGGCAGAGGAGCAGTACTTC. This chain connects TRBV13 to TRBJ2-7, with 7 bases aligning to TRBD1. Trimming removed 4 bases from V and 7 bases from J; junction bases left unmatched: 7. Germline V lookup: CDR1 PRHDT, CDR2 FYEKMQ (reference sequence). The CDR3 has 13 residues.

This clone occurred once. The V call is TRBV30, the J call TRBJ1-3; D not resolved. Germline V gene data show CDR1 as GTSNPN and CDR2 as SVGIG (reference sequence). The V end lost 1 base, the J end lost 8 bases, and 12 bases lay between the germline ends. CDR3 length: 13 amino acids. The CDR3 region is CAWSAGPSDTIYF. As DNA, the CDR3 is TGTGCCTGGAGTGCCGGACCCTCGGACACCATATATTTT.

In this sample, this clone turned up a few times. The rearrangement uses TRBV19 and TRBJ2-7, with 8 bases that match TRBD1. CDR3 size: 16 residues. Germline V lookup: CDR1 LNHDA, CDR2 SQIVND (reference sequence). The trim removed 1 base at V and 3 bases at J, leaving 8 bases unmatched. As DNA, the CDR3 is TGTGCCAGTAGTATAGGAGGGGCAGGGGGCTTCTACGAGCAGTACTTC. It codes for CASSIGGAGGFYEQYF.

As concerns this clone: Compared with germline, one end of the junction differs, possibly owing to a read error. V is TRBV6-4 and J is TRBJ2-6; D gene uncertain. This CDR3 region has 14 residues. The germline CDR1 and CDR2 sequences are MRHNA and SNTAGT. The CDR3 protein is CASSDSAGANVLTF. Written as DNA, the CDR3 is TGTGCCAGCAGCGACTCTGCTGGGGCCAACGTCCTGACTTTC.

The rearrangement joins TRBV19 to TRBJ1-3; a possible D gene is TRBD1 (6 bases). There are 13 residues in the CDR3. Germline lookup yields CDR1 LNHDA and CDR2 SQIVND (reference sequence). V was clipped by 5 bases and J by 3 bases, with 8 bases between them. CDR3 DNA sequence: TGTGCCAGTAGTCCGGACAGTGGAAACACCATATATTTT. Protein: CASSPDSGNTIYF.

This clone came up a few times. V usage is TRBV7-2 and J usage is TRBJ2-7, with D perhaps matching TRBD1 (5 bases). The V gene's germline CDR1 is SGHTA and CDR2 FQGNSA. Trimming took 1 base from V and 6 from J, leaving 13 bases between them. CDR3 length equals 14 residues. CDR3 loop: CASSLVQGGSEQYF. For the CDR3, the DNA is TGTGCCAGCAGCTTAGTCCAGGGTGGGTCCGAGCAGTACTTC. The full variable domain, completed using reference TRBV7-2 and TRBJ2-7, is GAGVSQSPSNKVTEKGKDVELRCDPISGHTALYWYRQSLGQGLEFLIYFQGNSAPDKSGLPSDRFSAERTGGSVSTLTIQRTQQEDSAVYLCASSLVQGGSEQYFGPGTRLTVT.

The chain joins TRBV28 to TRBJ2-3; 8 bases are a match to TRBD2. Germline V gene sequence: CDR1 MDHEN, CDR2 SYDVKM. V shed 3 bases and J 4 bases; nucleotides not matched to a gene: 9. The CDR3 has 16 amino acids. The DNA of the CDR3 is TGTGCCAGCAGTTTGGTCCTAGCGGGTTTGTCAGATACGCAGTATTTT. Residues: CASSLVLAGLSDTQYF.

V is TRBV5-6 and J is TRBJ1-2; 8 nucleotides align to TRBD1. Germline CDR1 is SGHDT and CDR2 is YYEEEE. The V and J ends lost 4 bases and 1 base, in that order; junction bases with no gene match: 12. The CDR3 loop spans 17 amino acids. This chain's CDR3 is CASSPAGAGGRNYGYTF. DNA of the CDR3: TGTGCCAGCAGCCCGGCTGGGGCAGGGGGCCGTAACTATGGCTACACCTTC.

V gene TRBV7-9 combines with J gene TRBJ2-5, with D maybe TRBD1 (6 bases). The CDR3 totals 15 residues. V lost 4 bases to trimming and J lost 3 bases, with 15 bases between them. Germline CDR1 SEHNR, CDR2 FQNEAQ (reference sequence). Here the CDR3 reads CASSWTEVGEETQYF. DNA of the CDR3: TGTGCCAGCAGCTGGACAGAGGTAGGGGAAGAGACCCAGTACTTC.

The count of this clone is one. The chain has TRBV18 and TRBJ2-7; either TRBD1 or TRBD2 may supply D (5 bases each). V dropped 0 bases and J dropped 3 bases, with 12 bases sitting between them. The CDR3 contains 15 residues. Germline CDR1 reads KGHSH; CDR2 reads LQKENI. The CDR3 DNA reads as TGTGCCAGCTCACCACCGGGACGGAACCTCTACGAGCAGTACTTC. It specifies CASSPPGRNLYEQYF. Combining the CDR3 with reference TRBV18 and TRBJ2-7 gives the whole variable domain NAGVMQNPRHLVRRRGQEARLRCSPMKGHSHVYWYRQLPEEGLKFMVYLQKENIIDESGMPKERFSAEFPKEGPSILRIQQVVRGDSAAYFCASSPPGRNLYEQYFGPGTRLTVT.

Concerning this clone: A junction boundary mismatches the germline segment, possibly from a read error. The V gene is TRBV6-6, the J gene TRBJ2-1; D gene unclear. This CDR3 has 12 amino acids. Germline CDR1 and CDR2: MNHNY and SVGAGI (reference sequence). The CDR3 spells CASSYSHNEQFF. The DNA of the CDR3 is TGTGCCAGCAGTTACTCCCACAATGAGCAGTTCTTC.

The chain carries TRBV7-9 and TRBJ2-5; 8 positions agree with TRBD1. Trimming took 0 bases from V and 5 from J; bases not matched to a gene: 8. Germline V CDR1 and CDR2: SEHNR, FQNEAQ (reference sequence). This CDR3 is built from 16 residues. The CDR3 sequence is CASSLAPGQVLETQYF. The CDR3 DNA reads TGTGCCAGCAGCTTAGCACCGGGACAGGTCTTGGAGACCCAGTACTTC.

The chain has TRBV2 and TRBJ2-6; D call uncertain. CDR1 and CDR2 from the germline V gene are SNHLY and FYNNEI. Trimming cost V 11 bases and J 0 bases, with 8 bases left between them. This CDR3 region has 13 residues. CDR3 sequence (DNA): TGTGCCGGTCACTACTCTGGGGCCAACGTCCTGACTTTC. Amino acid sequence: CAGHYSGANVLTF.

The rearrangement uses TRBV9 and TRBJ2-5; the D is unclear. The germline V gene encodes CDR1 SGDLS and CDR2 YYNGEE. Trimming stripped 0 bases from V and 5 bases from J, with 14 bases between. The CDR3 loop spans 15 amino acids. The DNA for the CDR3 is TGTGCCAGCAGCGTAGATGGCGTCTTGGGGGAGACCCAGTACTTC. Its translation: CASSVDGVLGETQYF.

The J gene is TRBJ2-7, the V gene TRBV7-9; 10 bases line up with TRBD2. This CDR3 comprises 15 residues. Germline assignment: CDR1 SEHNR and CDR2 FQNEAQ (reference sequence). Trimming removed 5 bases from V and 3 bases from J; junction bases left unmatched: 7. CDR3 sequence: CASSQSSGSIYEQYF. CDR3 DNA sequence: TGTGCCAGCAGCCAATCTAGCGGGAGTATCTACGAGCAGTACTTC. Together with reference TRBV7-9 and TRBJ2-7, the CDR3 gives the full variable domain: DTGVSQNPRHKITKRGQNVTFRCDPISEHNRLYWYRQTLGQGPEFLTYFQNEAQLEKSRLLSDRFSAERPKGSFSTLEIQRTEQGDSAMYLCASSQSSGSIYEQYFGPGTRLTVT.

This chain connects TRBV7-9 to TRBJ2-1; 15 bases agree with TRBD2. There are 18 residues in the CDR3. CDR1 is SEHNR and CDR2 is FQNEAQ in the germline V gene (reference sequence). Trimming at V came to 2 bases and at J to 6 bases, leaving 8 bases not matched to a gene. As DNA, the CDR3 is TGTGCCAGCAGCTTAATAGGACTAGCGGGAGGGCCAGGCAATGAGCAGTTCTTC. Amino acids: CASSLIGLAGGPGNEQFF. The full variable domain, rest sourced from reference TRBV7-9 and TRBJ2-1, is DTGVSQNPRHKITKRGQNVTFRCDPISEHNRLYWYRQTLGQGPEFLTYFQNEAQLEKSRLLSDRFSAERPKGSFSTLEIQRTEQGDSAMYLCASSLIGLAGGPGNEQFFGPGTRLTVL.

This chain links TRBV19 with TRBJ2-7; D not resolved. Germline lookup yields CDR1 LNHDA and CDR2 SQIVND (reference sequence). V was shortened by 5 bases and J by 3 bases, with 17 bases between the two germline ends. The CDR3 length is 15 residues. The DNA of the CDR3 is TGTGCCAGTAGTTCTACGGCGGATTACCGCTACGAGCAGTACTTC. It encodes CASSSTADYRYEQYF.

The rearrangement links TRBV13 to TRBJ2-1, with D perhaps matching TRBD1 or TRBD2 (5 bases each). Per the germline V gene, CDR1 is PRHDT and CDR2 is FYEKMQ (reference sequence). This CDR3 comprises 14 residues. Trimming left V 2 bases short and J 3 bases short, with 8 bases between. In nucleotides, the CDR3 is TGTGCCAGCAGCTTATTGGGGGACTACAATGAGCAGTTCTTC. Protein: CASSLLGDYNEQFF.

This clone has just one count. This chain uses TRBV4-1 with TRBJ2-1; 7 bases are a match to TRBD2. Trimming at V came to 6 bases and at J to 9 bases, leaving 17 bases not matched to a gene. Germline V gives CDR1 MGHRA, CDR2 YSYEKL. The CDR3 has 16 residues. The CDR3 DNA reads as TGCGCCAGCAGAACAACGTCCGCTAGCGGCCTAGGTGAGCAGTTCTTC. Translated: CASRTTSASGLGEQFF.

The V and J genes are TRBV19 and TRBJ1-3, with D hard to call. CDR3 length: 15 amino acids. Germline CDR1 is LNHDA and CDR2 is SQIVND (reference sequence). V lost 3 bases and J lost 3, with 12 bases in between. The CDR3 DNA follows: TGTGCCAGTAGTATTTACAGCGCTGTTGGAAACACCATATATTTT. It specifies CASSIYSAVGNTIYF. The whole variable domain, remainder taken from reference TRBV19 and TRBJ1-3, is DGGITQSPKYLFRKEGQNVTLSCEQNLNHDAMYWYRQDPGQGLRLIYYSQIVNDFQKGDIAEGYSVSREKKESFPLTVTSAQKNPTAFYLCASSIYSAVGNTIYFGEGSWLTVV.

V usage is TRBV6-6 and J usage is TRBJ2-3; D uncertain. This CDR3 is 12 amino acids long. Looked up from germline, CDR1 is MNHNY and CDR2 is SVGAGI (reference sequence). V lost 4 bases and J 3 bases, leaving 5 bases between the germline ends. In DNA, the CDR3 is TGTGCCAGCAGTTCTCCTACAGATACGCAGTATTTT. It specifies CASSSPTDTQYF.

The J gene is TRBJ2-5, the V gene TRBV18; 9 bases map to TRBD1. This CDR3 is 17 amino acids long. Germline CDR1 KGHSH, CDR2 LQKENI. J was trimmed by 4 bases and V by 3 bases; bases with no gene match: 12. CDR3 bases: TGTGCCAGCTCACCTCCTGTTGGGGACAGGGAGCGAGAGACCCAGTACTTC. Encoded protein: CASSPPVGDRERETQYF.

This clone turned up a few times. The rearrangement uses TRBV2 and TRBJ2-7; no reliable D call. This CDR3 has 12 amino acids. Per the germline V gene, CDR1 is SNHLY and CDR2 is FYNNEI. V shed 2 bases and J shed 3 bases, with 5 bases lying between them. The DNA for the CDR3 is TGTGCCAGCAGTGAAAAGAGCTACGAGCAGTACTTC. It codes for CASSEKSYEQYF.